Below, 17 T cell receptor beta chains from the same sample are listed, as sequenced in a study of cytomegalovirus exposure and HLA in healthy donors (dated by TCRdb to 2015 to 2018). Library creation used the immunoSEQ multiplex PCR assay. A mixture of 60 forward primers for TCR Vbeta segments and 13 reverse primers for TCR Jbeta segments was used in the multiplex PCR. TCRdb holds this immuneACCESS table with in-frame rearrangements only. Some clones are missing; in checked studies, unresolved V genes explain under half, and the rest has no known cause. The sample records 160,000 or so clones, roughly 84% of which are singletons. The ten largest clones take up around 1.9% of the sample. The sample was PBMCs. Receptors were obtained from a man between 18 and 35 years old in good health and CMV-seronegative.

This clone was observed once. The gene calls are TRBV20-1 and TRBJ1-6; D ambiguous. This CDR3 region has 11 residues. Trimming stripped 4 bases from V and 10 bases from J, with 8 bases between. Germline CDR1 is DFQATT and CDR2 is SNEGSKA (reference sequence). Here the CDR3 reads CSATRESPLHF. CDR3 nucleotides: TGCAGTGCTACCCGGGAATCACCCCTCCACTTT.

V usage is TRBV5-1 and J usage is TRBJ2-3, with TRBD2 as a possible D gene (5 bases). Germline values: CDR1 SGHRS, CDR2 YFSETQ. This CDR3 has 16 amino acids. With 0 bases removed from V and 2 bases from J, the gap between germline ends came to 13 bases. CDR3 sequence reads: CASSLGTGIDTDTQYF. DNA for the CDR3: TGCGCCAGCAGCTTGGGGACGGGGATTGACACAGATACGCAGTATTTT. The full variable domain, in which reference TRBV5-1 and TRBJ2-3 provide the parts outside the CDR3, is KAGVTQTPRYLIKTRGQQVTLSCSPISGHRSVSWYQQTPGQGLQFLFEYFSETQRNKGNFPGRFSGRQFSNSRSEMNVSTLELGDSALYLCASSLGTGIDTDTQYFGPGTRLTVL.

This chain connects TRBV5-1 to TRBJ2-2; D is perhaps TRBD2 (5 bases). This CDR3 is built from 15 residues. The germline gives CDR1 SGHRS, CDR2 YFSETQ. V dropped 0 bases and J dropped 5 bases, with 11 bases sitting between them. The CDR3 bases are TGCGCCAGCAGCTTGGCCGGGGTGGGGACCGGGGAGCTGTTTTTT. It codes for CASSLAGVGTGELFF.

This clone was seen a single time. The chain uses TRBV13 and TRBJ2-5, with 7 bases that match TRBD2. The closer fit of TRBJ2-7 to the DNA end suggests the J call may be wrong. CDR1 is PRHDT, CDR2 FYEKMQ, per germline (reference sequence). CDR3 length equals 15 residues. The CDR3 protein is CASSALGGRGHEQYF. CDR3 coding DNA: TGTGCCAGCAGCGCCCTGGGGGGGAGGGGACACGAGCAGTACTTC.

This chain links TRBV10-3 with TRBJ2-2; TRBD1 matches 9 bases. The CDR3 is made up of 13 amino acids. The ends lost 11 bases at V and 3 bases at J; junction bases unmatched: 4. CDR1 is ENHRY, CDR2 SYGVKD, per germline. CDR3 nucleotides: TGTGCCTCCACAGGGGGCTACACCGGGGAGCTGTTTTTT. It encodes CASTGGYTGELFF.

Details on this clone: The junction and the germline gene differ at one end; a read error may be behind it. The sample holds other DNA sequences that translate to the same CDR3. The chain uses TRBV7-2 and TRBJ2-2; TRBD2 aligns across 9 bases. CDR1 is SGHTA, CDR2 FQGNSA, per germline. The CDR3 has 17 amino acids. The CDR3 loop reads CASSLISGSGKTGELFF. CDR3 nucleotides: TGTGCCAGCAGCTTAATTAGCGGGAGTGGCAAGACCGGGGAGTTGTTTTTT.

The CDR3 loop reads CASSFRGVYNEQFF. In nucleotides, the CDR3 is TGTGCCAGCAGTTTCAGGGGGGTCTACAATGAGCAGTTCTTC. The rearrangement uses TRBV28 and TRBJ2-1, with TRBD1 as a possible D gene (7 bases). This CDR3 comprises 14 residues. Trimming left V 3 bases short and J 3 bases short, with 9 bases between. Germline V gene data show CDR1 as MDHEN and CDR2 as SYDVKM.

Comments on this clone: An end of the junction differs from the germline gene, which may be a read error. Other DNA sequences from this sample encode an identical CDR3 as well. The chain combines TRBV15 with TRBJ2-2; 9 positions agree with TRBD1. CDR3 length equals 15 residues. Per the germline V gene, CDR1 is LNHNV and CDR2 is YYDKDF (reference sequence). The CDR3 sequence is CATRRDREDTGELFF. The CDR3 DNA is TGCGCCACCAGGCGGGACAGGGAGGACACCGGGGAGCTGTTTTTT.

This chain links TRBV6-6 with TRBJ2-7; D possibly corresponds to TRBD1 (6 bases). V gave up 2 bases and J gave up 2 bases, with 13 bases separating them. CDR3 length equals 15 residues. CDR1 MNHNY and CDR2 SVGAGI come from the germline V gene (reference sequence). This CDR3 reads CASSYLTGRAYEQYF. The CDR3 nucleotides read TGTGCCAGCAGTTACCTGACAGGCCGGGCCTACGAGCAGTACTTC.

CDR3 residues: CAISAGTGAPYGYTF. The CDR3 nucleotides read TGTGCCATCAGCGCCGGGACAGGGGCCCCCTATGGCTACACCTTC. The chain carries TRBV10-3 and TRBJ1-2, with 10 bases fitting TRBD1. The CDR3 runs 15 residues. V lost 6 bases and J lost 4; bases outside the gene matches: 8. Germline CDR1 and CDR2: ENHRY and SYGVKD.

This clone was observed once. The chain recombines TRBV28 with TRBJ1-1; D is perhaps TRBD1 (6 bases). The CDR3 extends over 19 amino acids. V was trimmed by 5 bases and J by 0 bases, leaving 25 bases between them. Germline V CDR1 and CDR2: MDHEN, SYDVKM. The CDR3 nucleotides read TGTGCCAGCAGTCGCAGACAGGTGACCGCTCATTCTATGAACACTGAAGCTTTCTTT. Protein product: CASSRRQVTAHSMNTEAFF.

The CDR3 region is CASRGQGKNYGYTF. The CDR3 bases are TGTGCCAGCAGGGGGCAGGGGAAAAACTATGGCTACACCTTC. The chain carries TRBV28 and TRBJ1-2, with D perhaps TRBD1 (6 bases). CDR1 and CDR2 (germline): MDHEN, SYDVKM. V was shortened by 6 bases and J by 2 bases, with 13 bases between the two germline ends. CDR3 length: 14 amino acids.

The chain couples TRBV5-4 to TRBJ1-4; D unclear. The CDR3 spans 13 residues. V lost 10 bases to trimming and J lost 5 bases, with 15 bases between them. Germline CDR1 and CDR2: SGHNT and YYREEE (reference sequence). This CDR3 reads CAARDTSNEKLFF. The CDR3, as DNA: TGTGCCGCGCGCGACACCTCGAATGAAAAACTGTTTTTT.

The CDR3 DNA sequence: TGTGCCAGCAGTTCGGGACAGGTCGTCGATGAGCAGTTCTTC. This translates into CASSSGQVVDEQFF. The chain combines TRBV6-5 with TRBJ2-1; 8 nucleotides agree with TRBD1. Germline CDR1 reads MNHEY; CDR2 reads SVGAGI. This CDR3 contains 14 residues. Trimming took 4 bases from V and 8 from J; bases not matched to a gene: 7.

This clone was seen more than once but under ten times. V and J are TRBV2 and TRBJ1-2; 11 bases align to TRBD1. V shed 6 bases and J 8 bases; nucleotides not matched to a gene: 5. This CDR3 is 13 amino acids long. Germline V gives CDR1 SNHLY, CDR2 FYNNEI. CDR3 amino acids: CASSGTGGDGYTF. Here the CDR3 DNA reads TGTGCCAGCAGCGGGACAGGGGGTGACGGCTACACCTTC. The full variable domain, in which reference TRBV2 and TRBJ1-2 provide the parts outside the CDR3, is EPEVTQTPSHQVTQMGQEVILRCVPISNHLYFYWYRQILGQKVEFLVSFYNNEISEKSEIFDDQFSVERPDGSNFTLKIRSTKLEDSAMYFCASSGTGGDGYTFGSGTRLTVV.

J is TRBJ1-1 and V is TRBV6-5; TRBD1 aligns across 7 bases. J gave up 0 bases and V 6 bases, and 7 bases lay outside the gene matches. The CDR3 length is 15 residues. Germline loops: CDR1 MNHEY, CDR2 SVGAGI. The CDR3, as DNA: TGTGCCAGCAGACCCCAGGGGGACATGAACACTGAAGCTTTCTTT. Translation gives CASRPQGDMNTEAFF.

The chain uses TRBV4-3 and TRBJ1-3; D gene unclear. V was pared by 0 bases and J by 0 bases, with 12 bases between. The CDR3 is 17 amino acids. The germline CDR1 and CDR2 sequences are LGHNA and YSLEER. As DNA, the CDR3 is TGCGCCAGCAGCCAAGATAACATCTACAGCTCTGGAAACACCATATATTTT. Protein: CASSQDNIYSSGNTIYF.